This TCR beta chain was recovered during a study of post-analysis software for immune sequencing data. Study-wide points: In multiple sclerosis, normalized Chao1 diversity was significantly below that of controls. Strong same-batch co-clustering of samples appeared with F measure clustering. Comparison of patients with controls showed a handful of TRBV segments more frequent in patients, TRBV5-6, TRBV5-1 and TRBV20-1 among them.

Worth noting for this clonotype: What it binds is not known.

Every TCR beta cDNA library bore unique molecular identifiers. The authors obtained roughly 500,000 cDNA molecules from approximately 0.95 to 9.8 million T cells. TCRdb passed the PCR reads through MiXCR, listing each CDR3 protein once. The table shows about 770,000 distinct CDR3 sequences, with more than 45% occurring only once. The CDR3 is 16 residues long. V was trimmed by 0 bases and J by 5 bases, leaving 16 bases between them. The germline gives CDR1 MNHNY, CDR2 SVGAGI (reference sequence). The sequence derives from a girl aged 5 to 17 with multiple sclerosis. The rearrangement joins TRBV6-6 to TRBJ2-5; D perhaps matches TRBD2 (6 bases). What was sequenced was blood. The CDR3 DNA follows: TGTGCCAGCAGTTACTCCCTACCAGGGACTGGGGAGACCCAGTACTTC. It codes for CASSYSLPGTGETQYF.